These 6 T cell receptor beta chains share one sample of origin, sequenced in a study of vaccination and CD4 T cells after COVID-19. What these receptors recognize is not known. Treatment indicated: roughly ten-day PBMC culture with coronavirus spike peptide pools or control peptides (ViraFEST assay). Oncomine TCR Beta short-read sequencing was applied to DNA from cultured CD4+ T cells. TCRdb itself ran the PCR reads through MiXCR, one entry per CDR3 protein. The profile shows roughly 15,000 distinct CDR3 sequences, less than 30% of them singletons. Sequenced: cultured CD4+ T cells from blood. Every receptor here comes from a human donor with COVID-19.

The chain links TRBV20-1 to TRBJ2-3, with 8 bases fitting TRBD2. V lost 3 bases and J lost 3; bases outside the gene matches: 5. Germline V lookup: CDR1 DFQATT, CDR2 SNEGSKA (reference sequence). This CDR3 has 14 residues. The CDR3 loop reads CSASTSGPTDTQYF. The CDR3 DNA reads as TGCAGTGCTAGCACTAGCGGTCCGACAGATACGCAGTATTTT.

This clonotype was observed a few times. This chain uses TRBV7-3 with TRBJ2-6; no reliable D call. The CDR3 has 14 residues. V was clipped by 5 bases and J by 4 bases, with 9 bases between them. CDR1 is SGHTA, CDR2 FQGTGA, per germline. Here the CDR3 reads CASSASPGANVLTF. CDR3 coding DNA: TGTGCCAGCAGCGCATCCCCCGGGGCCAACGTCCTGACTTTC.

V usage is TRBV4-1 and J usage is TRBJ1-4; no reliable D call. Trimming took off 8 bases at V and 12 bases at J, with 13 bases between the two ends. The length of the CDR3 is 11 residues. Per the germline V gene, CDR1 is MGHRA and CDR2 is YSYEKL. The CDR3 nucleotides read TGCGCCAGCGCCGGAGGGTTGGAACTGTTTTTT. Protein sequence: CASAGGLELFF.

V and J are TRBV5-4 and TRBJ1-2, with 8 positions matching TRBD1. CDR3 size: 15 residues. V lost 0 bases, J lost 4 bases, and 5 bases stayed unmatched. CDR1 is SGHNT, CDR2 YYREEE, per germline (reference sequence). The CDR3 nucleotides are TGTGCCAGCAGCTTGGCCAGGGGGCGGGCCTATGGCTACACCTTC. Amino acids: CASSLARGRAYGYTF.

This chain links TRBV12-3 or TRBV12-4 with TRBJ1-4; no definite D call. The CDR3 has 13 amino acids. Trimming removed 3 bases at V and 11 bases at J, with 13 bases between. CDR3 region: CASSFPHRGKLFF. The DNA for the CDR3 is TGTGCCAGCAGTTTCCCCCACCGTGGGAAACTGTTTTTT.

The chain employs TRBV29-1 and TRBJ1-2, with D possibly TRBD1 on 5 matching bases. Trimming cost V 5 bases and J 4 bases, with 23 bases left between them. The CDR3 sequence is 16 residues long. CDR1 is SQVTM and CDR2 is ANQGSEA in the germline V gene. CDR3 coding DNA: TGCAGCGTTTCGGGGCGGGAGCCCCTCTCCCCCTATGGCTACACCTTC. Its translation: CSVSGREPLSPYGYTF.